This entry lists 30 T cell receptor beta chains sequenced from one sample in a study of T cell changes during pregnancy in multiple sclerosis (dated by TCRdb to 2018 to 2020). The receptor library was made with the immunoSEQ multiplex PCR assay. Sourced from immuneACCESS, this table was stored by TCRdb with only in-frame sequences that have V and J called. A share of the clones is absent; for the studies checked, an unresolved V gene accounts for under half, and the remainder has no known explanation. In this sample the table shows more than 45,000 clones, 92% of which occur a single time. Together, the top ten hold 0.75% to 0.95% of the sample. The starting material was CD4+ T cells from peripheral blood mononuclear cells, obtained in the second trimester of pregnancy. Receptor source: a female donor in good health, enrolled as a control in a pregnancy study.

J is TRBJ1-4 and V is TRBV30; a possible D gene is TRBD1 (5 bases). Germline CDR1 is GTSNPN and CDR2 is SVGIG (reference sequence). This CDR3 is built from 11 residues. Trimming shortened V by 2 bases and J by 10 bases, and 8 bases separated the two germline ends. The CDR3 bases are TGTGCCTGGAGTTCCGGGGGAAAACTGTTTTTT. Protein sequence: CAWSSGGKLFF. Full variable domain (missing parts from reference TRBV30 and TRBJ1-4): SQTIHQWPATLVQPVGSPLSLECTVEGTSNPNLYWYRQAAGRGLQLLFYSVGIGQISSEVPQNLSASRPQDRQFILSSKKLLLSDSGFYLCAWSSGGKLFFGSGTQLSVL.

The chain links TRBV9 to TRBJ2-1, with D possibly TRBD2 on 7 matching bases. The germline V gene has CDR1 SGDLS and CDR2 YYNGEE. The CDR3 is 18 residues long. Trimming took 0 bases from V and 5 from J, leaving 21 bases between them. CDR3 sequence: CASSVGAWGLAADNEQFF. In nucleotides, the CDR3 is TGTGCCAGCAGCGTAGGTGCGTGGGGGCTAGCGGCCGACAATGAGCAGTTCTTC. The whole variable domain, filled in from reference TRBV9 and TRBJ2-1, reads DSGVTQTPKHLITATGQRVTLRCSPRSGDLSVYWYQQSLDQGLQFLIQYYNGEERAKGNILERFSAQQFPDLHSELNLSSLELGDSALYFCASSVGAWGLAADNEQFFGPGTRLTVL.

This chain connects TRBV15 to TRBJ1-4; D not resolved. The CDR3 has 15 residues. Germline values: CDR1 LNHNV, CDR2 YYDKDF (reference sequence). V lost 3 bases to trimming and J lost 6 bases, with 14 bases between them. The CDR3 region is CATSSERGLDEKLFF. CDR3 coding DNA: TGTGCCACCAGCAGCGAACGAGGACTAGATGAAAAACTGTTTTTT.

This rearrangement joins TRBV21-1 to TRBJ1-5. TRBV21-1 is deemed a pseudogene. This CDR3 is built from 12 residues. The CDR3 sequence is CAPGSSNQPQHF. In DNA, the CDR3 is TGTGCCCCCGGGTCTAGCAATCAGCCCCAGCATTTT.

The gene calls are TRBV29-1 and TRBJ1-5; TRBD1 matches 9 bases. The CDR3 consists of 13 residues. Trimming cost V 6 bases and J 7 bases; bases outside gene matches: 7. Germline V CDR1 and CDR2: SQVTM, ANQGSEA. CDR3 residues: CSVGGTGNQPQHF. In DNA form, the CDR3 reads TGCAGCGTGGGAGGGACAGGGAACCAGCCCCAGCATTTT. Full variable domain (missing parts from reference TRBV29-1 and TRBJ1-5): SAVISQKPSRDICQRGTSLTIQCQVDSQVTMMFWYRQQPGQSLTLIATANQGSEATYESGFVIDKFPISRPNLTFSTLTVSNMSPEDSSIYLCSVGGTGNQPQHFGDGTRLSIL.

The V and J genes are TRBV7-9 and TRBJ2-2; D is undetermined. The CDR3 is 14 amino acids. Germline CDR1 reads SEHNR; CDR2 reads FQNEAQ (reference sequence). V was clipped by 5 bases and J by 3 bases, with 10 bases between them. The CDR3 bases are TGTGCCAGCAGCCCAACTGATCACACCGGGGAGCTGTTTTTT. Translation gives CASSPTDHTGELFF.

This chain connects TRBV15 to TRBJ1-1, with TRBD1 as a possible D gene (5 bases). In germline, CDR1 is LNHNV, CDR2 YYDKDF (reference sequence). V lost 1 base and J 1 base, leaving 13 bases between the germline ends. The CDR3 contains 16 residues. CDR3 in amino acids: CATSRGGGRGNTEAFF. The CDR3 DNA reads TGTGCCACCAGCAGAGGGGGGGGAAGGGGGAACACTGAAGCTTTCTTT.

The rearrangement joins TRBV6-1 to TRBJ2-3; D might be TRBD2 (5 bases). The V end lost 6 bases, the J end lost 0 bases, and 13 bases lay between the germline ends. CDR1 is MNHNS, CDR2 SASEGT, per germline. This CDR3 region has 15 residues. CDR3 in DNA: TGTGCCAGCAGCCACCGACTAACTAGCACAGATACGCAGTATTTT. It encodes CASSHRLTSTDTQYF.

The chain is built from TRBV7-2 and TRBJ1-1, with 8 bases lining up with TRBD1. The CDR3 has 14 amino acids. The V and J ends lost 3 bases and 8 bases, in that order; junction bases with no gene match: 8. Germline V lookup: CDR1 SGHTA, CDR2 FQGNSA. The CDR3 spells CASSFSWTGKEAFF. The DNA of the CDR3 is TGTGCCAGCAGCTTCTCATGGACAGGGAAAGAAGCTTTCTTT.

The rearrangement uses TRBV4-2 and TRBJ1-5; the match to TRBD1 covers 7 bases. The CDR3 is 16 amino acids. CDR1 and CDR2 (germline): LGHNA, YNFKEQ. The J segment lost 7 bases and the V segment lost 4 bases, leaving 13 bases of the junction unmatched. CDR3 coding DNA: TGTGCCAGCAGCCGAGTTCAGGGGGAGAGAGAACAGCCCCAGCATTTT. Amino acid sequence: CASSRVQGEREQPQHF.

The gene calls are TRBV19 and TRBJ1-3; D gene ambiguous. Per the germline V gene, CDR1 is LNHDA and CDR2 is SQIVND (reference sequence). Trimming left V 3 bases short and J 0 bases short, with 3 bases between. The CDR3 covers 13 residues. The CDR3 DNA sequence: TGTGCCAGTAGTATCAGCTCTGGAAACACCATATATTTT. Its protein product is CASSISSGNTIYF.

CDR3 amino acids: CASSKDREGQPQHF. In nucleotides, the CDR3 is TGTGCCAGTAGTAAAGACAGGGAGGGTCAGCCCCAGCATTTT. V is TRBV19 and J is TRBJ1-5, with TRBD1 matching over 7 bases. Unmatched junction bases numbered 6, after V lost 4 bases and J lost 6 bases. This CDR3 has 14 residues. Germline V gene data show CDR1 as LNHDA and CDR2 as SQIVND (reference sequence).

The count of this clone is one. The V call is TRBV5-1, the J call TRBJ2-1; 8 bases map to TRBD2. V lost 2 bases and J lost 5; bases outside the gene matches: 12. CDR1 SGHRS and CDR2 YFSETQ come from the germline V gene. CDR3 length: 17 residues. DNA for the CDR3: TGCGCCAGCAGCTTTGAAGATGGGACTAGGGGTAACAATGAGCAGTTCTTC. This translates into CASSFEDGTRGNNEQFF.

CDR3 protein: CARGSSGRTTSTDTQYF. The CDR3 region has the DNA TGTGCCAGGGGTTCCAGCGGGAGGACAACTAGCACAGATACGCAGTATTTT. This chain uses TRBV7-3 with TRBJ2-3, with 9 positions matching TRBD2. Germline CDR1 SGHTA, CDR2 FQGTGA. CDR3 size: 17 residues. V was pared by 9 bases and J by 0 bases, with 13 bases of the junction left unmatched.

CDR3 in amino acids: CASSHSGYLAKNIQYF. The CDR3 coding sequence is TGTGCCAGCAGCCATTCGGGTTATCTAGCCAAAAACATTCAGTACTTC. V usage is TRBV14 and J usage is TRBJ2-4; no reliable D call. V was cut by 3 bases and J by 0 bases, with 12 bases left in between. The CDR3 spans 16 residues. CDR1 is SGHDN and CDR2 is FVKESK in the germline V gene.

This clone was recorded a few times. The chain carries TRBV10-1 and TRBJ1-2, with 9 bases matching TRBD1. Germline V CDR1 and CDR2: WNHNN, SYGVQD (reference sequence). The CDR3 covers 12 residues. The V gene end was trimmed by 10 bases and the J gene end by 8 bases; junction bases not matched to a gene: 8. CDR3 in amino acids: CATNRGLEGYTF. As DNA, the CDR3 is TGCGCCACCAACAGGGGGCTAGAAGGCTACACCTTC.

The CDR3 DNA reads as TGCGCCAGCAGCCAGCTAGGACAGGGGAATCAGCCCCAGCATTTT. As protein: CASSQLGQGNQPQHF. The chain is built from TRBV4-1 and TRBJ1-5, with TRBD1 identical over 9 bases. Looked up from germline, CDR1 is MGHRA and CDR2 is YSYEKL. This CDR3 has 15 amino acids. The junction had 4 bases not matched to a gene; V was cut back by 3 bases and J by 4 bases.

The chain joins TRBV29-1 to TRBJ1-2; 10 bases are a match to TRBD1. The germline V gene encodes CDR1 SQVTM and CDR2 ANQGSEA. CDR3 size: 13 residues. J was trimmed by 5 bases and V by 6 bases; bases with no gene match: 6. The CDR3 protein is CSVWTGGRYGYTF. In DNA form, the CDR3 reads TGCAGCGTATGGACAGGGGGACGATATGGCTACACCTTC.

This chain links TRBV5-4 with TRBJ2-5, with 10 bases matching TRBD1. V was clipped by 4 bases and J by 6 bases; unmatched bases: 9. Looked up from germline, CDR1 is SGHNT and CDR2 is YYREEE (reference sequence). The length of the CDR3 is 15 residues. Here the CDR3 reads CASSQGGQGGQTQYF. In DNA form, the CDR3 reads TGTGCCAGCAGCCAAGGCGGACAGGGGGGACAGACCCAGTACTTC.

The chain uses TRBV19 and TRBJ1-1; no reliable D call. Germline V gene data show CDR1 as LNHDA and CDR2 as SQIVND (reference sequence). Trimming took off 1 base at V and 10 bases at J, with 13 bases between the two ends. The CDR3 extends over 13 amino acids. The DNA of the CDR3 is TGTGCCAGTAGTATAGCCTCACAGCTTGGAGCTTTCTTT. Translation gives CASSIASQLGAFF.

V usage is TRBV10-2 and J usage is TRBJ1-1, with D unresolved. CDR3 length: 11 amino acids. With 5 bases removed from V and 8 bases from J, the gap between germline ends came to 9 bases. CDR1 WSHSY and CDR2 SAAADI come from the germline V gene. The CDR3 DNA sequence: TGCGCCAGCAGTCGCCCAGGCGAAGCTTTCTTT. The encoded protein is CASSRPGEAFF.

V usage is TRBV15 and J usage is TRBJ1-3; weak D call: TRBD1 (5 bases). The CDR3 spans 16 residues. Trimming took off 0 bases at V and 3 bases at J, with 12 bases between the two ends. CDR1 is LNHNV and CDR2 is YYDKDF in the germline V gene (reference sequence). The CDR3 DNA sequence: TGTGCCACCAGCAGAGAGCAGGGCTCGATTGGAAACACCATATATTTT. Protein: CATSREQGSIGNTIYF.

The chain employs TRBV27 and TRBJ2-5; 13 nucleotides line up with TRBD2. Germline V lookup: CDR1 MNHEY, CDR2 SMNVEV (reference sequence). This CDR3 spans 17 amino acids. The ends lost 5 bases at V and 4 bases at J; junction bases unmatched: 10. Written as DNA, the CDR3 is TGTGCCAGCAGTCCAAGAGCCCGACTAGCGGGAGGAGAGACCCAGTACTTC. Amino acid sequence: CASSPRARLAGGETQYF.

V and J are TRBV19 and TRBJ2-7, with unresolved D. The CDR3 runs to 13 residues. Looked up from germline, CDR1 is LNHDA and CDR2 is SQIVND (reference sequence). V lost 0 bases and J 4 bases, leaving 7 bases between the germline ends. CDR3 residues: CASSIDRNYEQYF. The CDR3 DNA is TGTGCCAGTAGTATAGACAGGAATTACGAGCAGTACTTC.

This clone was seen a few times. The gene calls are TRBV27 and TRBJ1-2, with D possibly matching TRBD1 (6 bases). Trimming removed 2 bases from V and 4 bases from J, with 8 bases in between. CDR1 and CDR2 from the germline V gene are MNHEY and SMNVEV (reference sequence). CDR3 length equals 13 residues. CDR3 loop: CASSLRGSYGYTF. CDR3 in DNA: TGTGCCAGCAGTTTAAGGGGGAGCTATGGCTACACCTTC.

The gene calls are TRBV27 and TRBJ2-5; TRBD2 aligns across 10 bases. The CDR3 has 16 residues. V trimming: 5 bases; J trimming: 5 bases; junction bases outside the gene matches: 11. Germline CDR1 is MNHEY and CDR2 is SMNVEV (reference sequence). The CDR3 bases are TGTGCCAGCAGTGCATCATCCGGGACTAGCGTGGAGACCCAGTACTTC. Translation gives CASSASSGTSVETQYF.

The chain couples TRBV6-5 to TRBJ2-2; no reliable D call. Germline CDR1 and CDR2: MNHEY and SVGAGI. V was pared by 6 bases and J by 7 bases, with 9 bases between. CDR3 length: 12 amino acids. CDR3 coding DNA: TGTGCCAGCAGCCCGCCGGTCGGGGAGCTGTTTTTT. Protein product: CASSPPVGELFF.

The CDR3: CASSLSITGGVRNYGYTF. The CDR3 region has the DNA TGTGCCAGCAGTTTATCGATCACAGGGGGCGTACGTAACTATGGCTACACCTTC. V usage is TRBV27 and J usage is TRBJ1-2; 9 bases agree with TRBD1. Trimming at V came to 0 bases and at J to 1 base, leaving 9 bases not matched to a gene. This CDR3 spans 18 amino acids. Germline-derived CDR1 and CDR2 are MNHEY and SMNVEV (reference sequence).

CDR3 amino acids: CASSNPPRRGDEQYF. CDR3 nucleotides: TGTGCCAGCAGCAACCCGCCCCGCCGCGGGGACGAGCAGTACTTC. The rearrangement uses TRBV21-1 and TRBJ2-7; TRBD2 was called by the table and not checked on the DNA. TRBV21-1 is a pseudogene segment. The CDR3 is made up of 15 amino acids.

This sequence joins TRBV7-9 and TRBJ1-1; perhaps TRBD1 as D (6 bases). This CDR3 spans 15 amino acids. Between the trimmed V and J ends, which lost 3 bases and 3 bases, there was a span of 14 bases. CDR1 SEHNR and CDR2 FQNEAQ come from the germline V gene (reference sequence). DNA of the CDR3: TGTGCCAGCAGCTTGCAGGGGCAGGCGTACACTGAAGCTTTCTTT. This codes for CASSLQGQAYTEAFF.